This TCR beta chain appears in the sequencing data of a study of T-cell reconstitution after alpha-beta-depleted transplantation in children. Study findings and constraints: There were some patients whose high TCRbeta diversity at day 60 came from surviving recipient T cells and thymic progenitors. Alpha-beta T cells about two months after transplant reportedly derived from several hundred expanded graft clones.

The CDR3 is 15 residues long. V gave up 0 bases and J gave up 4 bases; unmatched junction bases: 2. CDR1 is MGHDK, CDR2 SYGVNS, per germline. TCRbeta library preparation incorporated unique molecular identifiers. TCRdb redid the calling of the PCR reads with MiXCR, one entry per CDR3 protein. This sample has roughly 300,000 distinct CDR3 sequences; 11% occur once, and the top ten carry 23%. In the case of this clonotype: What it binds is unknown.

The sequences come from peripheral blood, collected 180 days after TCRalphabeta/CD19-depleted stem cell transplant. This rearrangement joins TRBV25-1 to TRBJ2-3; 9 bases are a match to TRBD2. The TCR was taken from a male patient aged 2 to 9 who had a stem cell transplant for chronic granulomatous disease, so the T cells may come from the graft donor. The CDR3 nucleotides are TGTGCCAGCAGTGAATACCGCGGGGGGGCAGATACGCAGTATTTT. This codes for CASSEYRGGADTQYF.